This paragraph reports one TCR beta chain. The antigen remains undetermined. The table came from immunoSEQ multiplex PCR; TCRdb's copy has only in-frame clones and leaves some out. This sample has about 980,000 clones, with approximately 76% found just once. CDR1 is MNHEY and CDR2 is SMNVEV in the germline V gene (reference sequence). Deletions cut 2 bases from V and 0 bases from J, with 10 bases between. The CDR3 contains 16 residues. The sample is drawn from a study of shared clonotypes between healthy human individuals. Regarding the study as a whole: Read depth was anticipated to influence clonotype sharing among donors.

This chain joins TRBV27 and TRBJ2-2; D is tentatively TRBD1 or TRBD2 (6 bases each). The receptor was isolated from a man aged 18 to 29 in good health. Material for sequencing was memory CD4+ T cells sorted from blood. Sample subset: CD45RA-negative fraction. The CDR3 DNA sequence: TGTGCCAGCAGTTTACGGGGGCGGGCGAACACCGGGGAGCTGTTTTTT. Its translation is CASSLRGRANTGELFF.